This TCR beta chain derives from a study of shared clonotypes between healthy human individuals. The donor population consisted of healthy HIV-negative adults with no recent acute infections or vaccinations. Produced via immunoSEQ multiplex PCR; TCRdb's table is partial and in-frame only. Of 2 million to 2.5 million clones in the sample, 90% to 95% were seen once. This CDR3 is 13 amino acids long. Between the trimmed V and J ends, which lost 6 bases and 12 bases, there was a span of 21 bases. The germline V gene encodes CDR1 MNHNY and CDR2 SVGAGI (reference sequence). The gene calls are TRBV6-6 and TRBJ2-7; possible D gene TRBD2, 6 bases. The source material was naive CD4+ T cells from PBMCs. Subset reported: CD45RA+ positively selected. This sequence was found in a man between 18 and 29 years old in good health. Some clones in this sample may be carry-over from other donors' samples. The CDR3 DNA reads TGTGCCAGCAGCCCCCGGGCCCCGGGACTCATGTACTTC. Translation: CASSPRAPGLMYF.